Sequencing of this TCR beta chain was carried out in a study of OX40 agonist ivuxolimab in advanced cancers. About the research overall: Patients were dosed intravenously with ivuxolimab at 0.01 to 10 mg/kg every 2 weeks.

General study results and limits: The expanded peripheral T cells' antigen specificity was not determined. Partly responding patients at 0.1-3.0 mg/kg showed some of the smallest clonal expansion.

Measured with immunoSEQ multiplex PCR; TCRdb has only the in-frame clones, and not every one. The table shows around 93,000 clones, with 87% occurring only once. As for this clone: No antigen is known for it.

Patients who had autoimmune disease history or got systemic immunosuppression were left out. The CDR3 contains 15 residues. Germline loops: CDR1 SGHNT, CDR2 YENEEA. V gave up 5 bases and J gave up 4 bases; unmatched junction bases: 6. V usage is TRBV11-3 and J usage is TRBJ2-2; 8 bases map to TRBD2. The material sequenced was CD4+ or CD8+ T cells sorted from blood, taken in a trial of the OX40 agonist ivuxolimab. This TCR came from an adult with an advanced solid tumor such as melanoma, head and neck, liver or kidney cancer. The CDR3 sequence: CASSALRGGTGELFF. Written as DNA, the CDR3 is TGTGCCAGCAGCGCACTCCGGGGGGGCACCGGGGAGCTGTTTTTT.